Only a few counts were recorded for the clone carrying this T cell receptor beta chain. This sample stems from a study of T-cell reconstitution after alpha-beta-depleted transplantation in children. A library of TCRbeta sequences, prepared with unique molecular identifiers, was generated. TCRdb used MiXCR to reprocess the PCR reads, holding one entry per CDR3 protein. The sample has about 500,000 distinct CDR3 sequences; approximately 32% are singletons. V lost 3 bases to trimming and J lost 7 bases, with 12 bases between them. This CDR3 has 13 residues. In germline, CDR1 is SGHTA, CDR2 FQGNSA. The sequence was obtained from a human donor who donated a stem cell graft to a child with aplastic anemia. The source was PBMCs from the stem cell graft donor, collected from the stem cell graft. The gene calls are TRBV7-2 and TRBJ1-2; D gene uncertain. CDR3 nucleotide sequence: TGTGCCAGCAGCTTCAACGCGGAGGCTGGCTACACCTTC. Encoded protein: CASSFNAEAGYTF.